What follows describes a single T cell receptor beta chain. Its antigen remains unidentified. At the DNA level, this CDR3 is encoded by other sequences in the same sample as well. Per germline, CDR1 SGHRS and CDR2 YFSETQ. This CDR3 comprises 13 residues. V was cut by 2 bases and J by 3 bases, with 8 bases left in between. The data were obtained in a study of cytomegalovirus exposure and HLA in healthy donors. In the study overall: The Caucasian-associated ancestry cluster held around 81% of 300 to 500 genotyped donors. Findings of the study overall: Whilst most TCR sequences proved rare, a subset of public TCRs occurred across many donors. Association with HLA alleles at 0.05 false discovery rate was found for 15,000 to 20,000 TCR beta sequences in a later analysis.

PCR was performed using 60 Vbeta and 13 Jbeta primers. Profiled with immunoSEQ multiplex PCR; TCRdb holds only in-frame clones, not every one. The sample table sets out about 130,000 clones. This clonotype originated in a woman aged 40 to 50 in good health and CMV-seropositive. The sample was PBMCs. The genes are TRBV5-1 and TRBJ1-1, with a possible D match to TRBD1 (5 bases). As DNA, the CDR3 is TGCGCCAGCAGCTTATCGGGGGACACTGAAGCTTTCTTT. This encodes CASSLSGDTEAFF.